This TCR beta chain was obtained from a study of CD8 T cells in ankylosing spondylitis. General observations from the study: Within ankylosing spondylitis blood, a TCR beta motif made up of roughly eight highly homologous variants appeared to be characteristic. The study looked at matched synovial fluid samples from ankylosing spondylitis patients. Disease-linked clones were reported to be significantly enriched there.

Quantitative barcoded 5'-RACE was used to prepare TCR beta libraries. One entry per CDR3 protein, called by TCRdb with MiXCR from the 5' RACE reads. The table lists around 300,000 distinct CDR3 sequences, approximately 15% of them singletons. Trimming cost V 3 bases and J 2 bases; bases outside gene matches: 5. The CDR3 length is 14 residues. CDR1 and CDR2 from the germline V gene are DFQATT and SNEGSKA (reference sequence). With regard to this clonotype: The antigen is unknown.

The origin of this receptor is a male donor with ankylosing spondylitis or in good health (not recorded which). The sequencing input was blood, either unsorted or a sorted T cell fraction (not recorded which). The chain uses TRBV20-1 and TRBJ2-7; 9 nucleotides align to TRBD2. The CDR3 region is CSARVAGETYEQYF. CDR3 nucleotide sequence: TGCAGTGCTAGGGTAGCGGGAGAGACCTACGAGCAGTACTTC.